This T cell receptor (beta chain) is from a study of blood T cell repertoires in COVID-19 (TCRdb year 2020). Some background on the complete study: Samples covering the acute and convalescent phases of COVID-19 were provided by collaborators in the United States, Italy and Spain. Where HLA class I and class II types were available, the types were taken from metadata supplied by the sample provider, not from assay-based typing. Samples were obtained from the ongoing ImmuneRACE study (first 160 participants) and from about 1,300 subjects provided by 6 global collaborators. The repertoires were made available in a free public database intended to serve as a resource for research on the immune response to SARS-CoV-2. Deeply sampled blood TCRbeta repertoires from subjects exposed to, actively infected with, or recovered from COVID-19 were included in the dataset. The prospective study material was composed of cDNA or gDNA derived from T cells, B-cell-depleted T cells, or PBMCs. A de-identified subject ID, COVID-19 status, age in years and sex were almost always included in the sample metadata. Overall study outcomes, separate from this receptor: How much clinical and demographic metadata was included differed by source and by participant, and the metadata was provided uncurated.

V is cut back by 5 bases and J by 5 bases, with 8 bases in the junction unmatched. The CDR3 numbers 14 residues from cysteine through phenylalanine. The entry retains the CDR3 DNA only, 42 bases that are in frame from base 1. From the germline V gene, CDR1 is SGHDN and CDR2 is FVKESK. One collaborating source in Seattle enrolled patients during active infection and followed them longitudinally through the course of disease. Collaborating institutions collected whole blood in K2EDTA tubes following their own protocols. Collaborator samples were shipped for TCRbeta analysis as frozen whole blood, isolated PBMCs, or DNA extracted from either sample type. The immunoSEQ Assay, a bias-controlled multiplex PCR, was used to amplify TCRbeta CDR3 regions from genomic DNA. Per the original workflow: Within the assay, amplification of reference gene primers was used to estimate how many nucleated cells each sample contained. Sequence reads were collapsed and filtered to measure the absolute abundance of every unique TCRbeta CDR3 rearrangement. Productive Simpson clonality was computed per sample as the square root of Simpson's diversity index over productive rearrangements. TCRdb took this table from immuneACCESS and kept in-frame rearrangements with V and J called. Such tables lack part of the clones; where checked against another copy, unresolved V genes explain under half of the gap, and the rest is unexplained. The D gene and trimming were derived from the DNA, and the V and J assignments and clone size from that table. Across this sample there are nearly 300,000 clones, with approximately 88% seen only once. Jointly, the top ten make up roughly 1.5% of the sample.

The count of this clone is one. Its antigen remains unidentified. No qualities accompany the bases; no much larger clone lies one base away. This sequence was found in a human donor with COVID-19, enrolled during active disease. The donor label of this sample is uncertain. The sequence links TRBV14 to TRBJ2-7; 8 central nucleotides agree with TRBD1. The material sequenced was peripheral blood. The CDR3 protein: CASSGFQGANEQYF. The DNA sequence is TGTGCCAGCAGCGGATTCCAGGGGGCAAACGAGCAGTACTTC.